These T cell receptor beta chains were read from a single sample in a study of a mutant IDH1 vaccine in newly diagnosed glioma. Sequenced by immunoSEQ multiplex PCR; TCRdb stores in-frame clones only, minus some. The sample lists 85,000 to 100,000 clones; around 82% were seen once. The sample consisted of PBMCs, taken from a glioma patient treated with radiotherapy, temozolomide or both. Source of these receptors: a woman aged 45-60 years with glioma. The CDR3 runs from the conserved cysteine through the conserved F or W. Each record gives: D gene, J gene, clone size, V gene, CDR3 DNA, CDR3 protein. The D gene is left open where the match is weak. Clone size is stated in some rows and not others, as once, few, many or a class when expanded.

>.|TRBJ1-1|.|TRBV5-1
TGCGCCAGCAGTCCTGGACAGAGCTATCGGAACACTGAAGCTTTCTTT
CASSPGQSYRNTEAFF
>.|TRBJ1-6|.|TRBV29-1
TGCAGCGCCGGTAGCACGGGCGCACCCCTCCACTTT
CSAGSTGAPLHF
>.|TRBJ1-2|.|TRBV5-1
TGCGCCAGCAGCTCCCGTGAATCGTCTAACTATGGCTACACCTTC
CASSSRESSNYGYTF
>TRBD1|TRBJ1-2|.|TRBV19
TGTGCCAGTAGTACTAAGACAGGGATTGGTGCGAGCTACACCTTC
CASSTKTGIGASYTF
>.|TRBJ2-2|.|TRBV7-2
TGTGCCAGCAGCCCACCGACAGTAAACACCGGGGAGCTGTTTTTT
CASSPPTVNTGELFF
>.|TRBJ2-1|.|TRBV11-3
TGTGCCAGCAGCTCGCAGGACAGACCTACCTACAATGAGCAGTTCTTC
CASSSQDRPTYNEQFF
>.|TRBJ1-6|.|TRBV5-6
TGTGCCAGCAGCTTGGACAGGAGAAATTCACCCCTCCACTTT
CASSLDRRNSPLHF
>TRBD2|TRBJ2-3|.|TRBV6-1
TGTGCCAGCAGGAGGACTAGCCGAGTCACAGATACGCAGTATTTT
CASRRTSRVTDTQYF
>.|TRBJ2-5|.|TRBV5-1
TGCGCCAGCAGCTTGGCGTGGCTAGCAGAATGGGGCCAAGAGACCCAGTACTTC
CASSLAWLAEWGQETQYF
>.|TRBJ1-4|.|TRBV18
TGTGCCAGCTCACCCCGGGAGGAAGAACTGTTTTTT
CASSPREEELFF
>TRBD1|TRBJ2-5|medium-sized|TRBV27
TGTGCCAGCCAGGACAGGCAAGAGACCCAGTACTTC
CASQDRQETQYF
>TRBD1|TRBJ1-2|.|TRBV4-3
TGCGCCAGCAGCCCCCCGGACAGGTGGCATGGCTACACCTTC
CASSPPDRWHGYTF
>.|TRBJ1-2|.|TRBV4-3
TGCGCCAGCAGCCAAGATCATAGGGGGGCGCAGGGCTACACCTTC
CASSQDHRGAQGYTF
>TRBD1|TRBJ2-6|.|TRBV2
TGTGCCAGCAGAACAGGGGAGCCTGGGGCCAACGTCCTGACTTTC
CASRTGEPGANVLTF
>.|TRBJ2-7|.|TRBV25-1
TGTGCCAGCAGTGAATCGGGGACCTACGAGCAGTACTTC
CASSESGTYEQYF
>.|TRBJ1-1|.|TRBV6-6
TGTGCCAGCAGTTACGGCGTTTGGTCGTCCACTGAAGCTTTCTTT
CASSYGVWSSTEAFF
>.|TRBJ1-2|.|TRBV5-6
TGTGCCAGCAGCACGCAGGACAGAGAGGGCTACACCTTC
CASSTQDREGYTF
>.|TRBJ1-2|.|TRBV7-8
TGTGCCAGCAGCTTGAGAGACTATAACTATGGCTACACCTTC
CASSLRDYNYGYTF